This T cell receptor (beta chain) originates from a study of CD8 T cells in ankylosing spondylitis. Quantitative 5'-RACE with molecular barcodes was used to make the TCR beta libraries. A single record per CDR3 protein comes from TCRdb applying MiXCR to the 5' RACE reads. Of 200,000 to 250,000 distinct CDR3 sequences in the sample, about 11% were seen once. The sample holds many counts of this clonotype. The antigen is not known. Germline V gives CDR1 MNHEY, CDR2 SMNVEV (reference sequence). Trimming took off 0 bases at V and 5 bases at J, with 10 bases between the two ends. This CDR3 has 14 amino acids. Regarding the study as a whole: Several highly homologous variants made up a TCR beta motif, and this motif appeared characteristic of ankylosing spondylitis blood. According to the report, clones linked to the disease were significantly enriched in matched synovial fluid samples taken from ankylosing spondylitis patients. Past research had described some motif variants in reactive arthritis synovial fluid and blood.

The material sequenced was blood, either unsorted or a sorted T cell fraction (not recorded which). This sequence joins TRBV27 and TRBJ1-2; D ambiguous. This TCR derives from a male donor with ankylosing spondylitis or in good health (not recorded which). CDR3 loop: CASSLSWTGYGYTF. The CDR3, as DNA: TGTGCCAGCAGTTTATCGTGGACGGGGTATGGCTACACCTTC.